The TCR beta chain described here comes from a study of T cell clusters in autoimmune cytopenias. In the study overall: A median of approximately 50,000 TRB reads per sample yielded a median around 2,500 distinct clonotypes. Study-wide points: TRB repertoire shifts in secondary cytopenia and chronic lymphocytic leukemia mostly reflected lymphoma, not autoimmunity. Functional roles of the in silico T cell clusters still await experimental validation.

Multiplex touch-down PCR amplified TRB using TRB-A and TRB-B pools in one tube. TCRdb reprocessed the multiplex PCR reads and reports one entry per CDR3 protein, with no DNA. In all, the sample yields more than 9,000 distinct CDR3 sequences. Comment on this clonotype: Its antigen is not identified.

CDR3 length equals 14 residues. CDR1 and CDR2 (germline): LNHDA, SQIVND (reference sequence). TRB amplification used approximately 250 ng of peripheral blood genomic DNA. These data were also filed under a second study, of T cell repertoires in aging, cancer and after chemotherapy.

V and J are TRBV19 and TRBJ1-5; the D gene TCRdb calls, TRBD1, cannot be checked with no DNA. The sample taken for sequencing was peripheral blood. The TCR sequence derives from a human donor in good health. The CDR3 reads CASSNDRTYQPQHF.